Below, 8 T cell receptor beta chains from the same sample are listed, as sequenced in a study of monozygotic twins with inflammatory bowel disease (dated by TCRdb to between 2019 and 2020). Libraries were built with 5' RACE. Sequencing used an Illumina HiSeq 2500. TCRdb reprocessed the raw reads; every CDR3 protein sequence is a single record, and DNA is not supplied. This sample's records show over 110,000 distinct CDR3 sequences. The ten largest clones capture roughly 2.5% of the sample. Material for sequencing was blood. The receptors stem from a human donor with ulcerative colitis or Crohn's disease, or a healthy co-twin of an affected twin (not recorded which).

The chain carries TRBV5-1 and TRBJ2-3; TCRdb outputs TRBD2, but without DNA this stays unchecked. Germline V gene lookup returns CDR1 SGHRS and CDR2 YFSETQ. The CDR3 has 15 amino acids. The CDR3 here is CASSLEGLGPDTQYF.

The V and J genes are TRBV6-1 and TRBJ2-2; TCRdb proposes TRBD2, but this gene call is untestable without DNA. Germline CDR1 and CDR2: MNHNS and SASEGT. CDR3 length equals 16 residues. The CDR3 is CASSPQRGGNTGELFF.

This CDR3 reads CASSQEPLRSYGYTF. This chain links TRBV5-1 with TRBJ1-2. This CDR3 is 15 amino acids long. Germline V gene lookup returns CDR1 SGHRS and CDR2 YFSETQ.

The CDR3 spells CASSLIRGWDNSPLHF. This chain joins TRBV7-2 and TRBJ1-6. The CDR3 is made up of 16 amino acids. Germline V gene data show CDR1 as SGHTA and CDR2 as FQGNSA.

V is TRBV10-3 and J is TRBJ2-7; TCRdb proposes TRBD2, but this gene call is untestable without DNA. The CDR3 runs 13 residues. CDR1 and CDR2 (germline): ENHRY, SYGVKD. The CDR3 protein is CAIGPQEVYEQYF.

V is TRBV27 and J is TRBJ2-1; TCRdb's assignment of TRBD1 cannot be checked, as there is no DNA. The CDR3 spans 15 residues. CDR1 MNHEY and CDR2 SMNVEV come from the germline V gene (reference sequence). The CDR3 here is CASSLGGKTYNEQLF.

The chain couples TRBV29-1 to TRBJ2-7; as DNA is missing, the TRBD2 call by TCRdb cannot be tested. The CDR3 has 15 amino acids. Looked up from germline, CDR1 is SQVTM and CDR2 is ANQGSEA. The CDR3 here is CSVEDLGGETYEQYF.

The CDR3 sequence is CASSLAAQGDFQDTQYF. J is TRBJ2-3 and V is TRBV5-1; TCRdb calls TRBD1, which cannot be checked without DNA. The CDR3 has 17 residues. Germline lookup yields CDR1 SGHRS and CDR2 YFSETQ.